This T cell receptor (beta chain) was observed in a study of vaccination effects on CD4 cells after COVID-19. Study-level background: Two-dose vaccination with either BNT162b2 or mRNA-1273 was given to the participants.

The CDR3 has 16 amino acids. Germline values: CDR1 SGHRS, CDR2 YFSETQ. Trimming pared 4 bases from V and 1 base from J, leaving 14 bases between. ViraFEST assay sequencing came after antigen-specific CD4+ T cells were expanded with viral peptide pools. CD4+ T cells were isolated after around 9 days of culture. Among the vaccine recipients, none had a prior SARS-CoV-2 infection, and nucleocapsid antibodies were negative. Each culture had half its medium swapped for IL-2 medium on days 3 and 7. Produced via immunoSEQ multiplex PCR; TCRdb's table is partial and in-frame only. The repertoire consists of 55,000 to 75,000 clones, with approximately 70% occurring once and the leading ten covering less than 5%. The study, taken as a whole, reports: Marked contraction was observed in infection-induced and vaccine-induced clones late after vaccination.

This clone has just a few counts. Its cognate antigen is unknown. The source is a human donor who received a COVID-19 vaccine. The sample in question was CD4+ T cells from PBMCs cultured with HCoV-OC43 spike peptides, obtained before COVID-19 vaccination. Subset given: HCoV-OC43 spike overlapping peptide pool stimulation. The chain combines TRBV5-1 with TRBJ2-2; TRBD1 is a possible D gene (6 bases). This CDR3 reads CASSPQPGQNTGELFF. CDR3 DNA: TGCGCCAGCAGCCCCCAACCGGGACAGAACACCGGGGAGCTGTTTTTT.